This TCR beta chain comes out of a study of yellow fever vaccine responses in identical twins. Study-level findings and limits: Twins' vaccine T cell response reportedly gave the appearance of partial convergence and partial personalization.

This CDR3 region has 12 residues. As concerns this clonotype: As yet, its antigen is unknown. One end of the junction is discordant with germline, which a read error may explain.

TCRdb ran MiXCR on the RT-PCR reads and lists one entry per CDR3 protein. The sample has about 6,900 distinct CDR3 sequences; less than 90% are singletons. The receptor's source is a woman aged 18-29 years who received the yellow fever vaccine. The V and J genes are TRBV12-3 or TRBV12-4 and TRBJ2-3; D uncertain. The specimen was T cells from blood (PBMCs), unsorted or a sorted subset (not recorded which), collected before or after yellow fever vaccination (not recorded which). The CDR3 here is CDSSDRTYTQYF. The CDR3 DNA follows: TGTGACAGCAGCGATAGAACGTATACGCAGTATTTT.